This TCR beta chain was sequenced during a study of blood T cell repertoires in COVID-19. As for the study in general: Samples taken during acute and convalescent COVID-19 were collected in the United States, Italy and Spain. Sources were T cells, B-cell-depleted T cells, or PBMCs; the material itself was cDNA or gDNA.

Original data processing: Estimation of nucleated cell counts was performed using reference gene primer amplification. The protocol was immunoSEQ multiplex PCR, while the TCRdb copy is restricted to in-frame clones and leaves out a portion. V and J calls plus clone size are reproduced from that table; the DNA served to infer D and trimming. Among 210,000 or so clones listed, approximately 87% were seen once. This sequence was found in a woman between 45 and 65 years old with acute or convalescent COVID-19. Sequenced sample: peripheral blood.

CDR3 DNA: TGTGCCAGCAGCTTAGCGGAGCCTAGCGGGGCCTACGAGCAGTACTTC. It codes for CASSLAEPSGAYEQYF. The rearrangement joins TRBV7-2 to TRBJ2-7, with 9 bases fitting TRBD2. CDR3 length equals 16 residues. The trim removed 0 bases at V and 2 bases at J, leaving 5 bases unmatched. The germline gives CDR1 SGHTA, CDR2 FQGNSA.